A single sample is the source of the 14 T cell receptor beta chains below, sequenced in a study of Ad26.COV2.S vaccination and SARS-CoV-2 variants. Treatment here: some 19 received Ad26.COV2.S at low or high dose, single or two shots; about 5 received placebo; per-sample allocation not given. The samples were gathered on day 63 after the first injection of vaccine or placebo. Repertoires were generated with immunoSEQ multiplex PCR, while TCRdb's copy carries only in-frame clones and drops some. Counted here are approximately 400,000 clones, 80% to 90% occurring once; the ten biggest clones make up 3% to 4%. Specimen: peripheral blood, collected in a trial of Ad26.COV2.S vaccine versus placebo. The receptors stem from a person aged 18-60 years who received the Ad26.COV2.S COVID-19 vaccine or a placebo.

The CDR3 region has the DNA TGTGCCAGCAGCTTGGGCAGGAGCACAGATACGCAGTATTTT. Its translation is CASSLGRSTDTQYF. The rearrangement links TRBV7-2 to TRBJ2-3; no firm D call. The CDR3 has 14 residues. Looked up from germline, CDR1 is SGHTA and CDR2 is FQGNSA. The V and J ends lost 3 bases and 0 bases respectively, with 7 bases between them.

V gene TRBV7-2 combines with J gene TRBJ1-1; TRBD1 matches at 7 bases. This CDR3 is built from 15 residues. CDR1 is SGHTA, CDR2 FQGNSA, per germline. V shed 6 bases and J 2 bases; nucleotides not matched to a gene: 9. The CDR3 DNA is TGTGCCAGCAGACCAAGGACAGGACTAAACACTGAAGCTTTCTTT. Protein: CASRPRTGLNTEAFF. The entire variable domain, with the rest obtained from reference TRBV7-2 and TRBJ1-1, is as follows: GAGVSQSPSNKVTEKGKDVELRCDPISGHTALYWYRQSLGQGLEFLIYFQGNSAPDKSGLPSDRFSAERTGGSVSTLTIQRTQQEDSAVYLCASRPRTGLNTEAFFGQGTRLTVV.

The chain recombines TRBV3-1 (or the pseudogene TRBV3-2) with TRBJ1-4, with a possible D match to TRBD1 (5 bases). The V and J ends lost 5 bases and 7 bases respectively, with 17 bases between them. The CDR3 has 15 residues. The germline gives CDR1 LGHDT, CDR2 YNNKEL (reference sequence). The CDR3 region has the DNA TGTGCCAGCAGCAACGCTGGGGGTGTCGGTGAAAAACTGTTTTTT. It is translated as CASSNAGGVGEKLFF.

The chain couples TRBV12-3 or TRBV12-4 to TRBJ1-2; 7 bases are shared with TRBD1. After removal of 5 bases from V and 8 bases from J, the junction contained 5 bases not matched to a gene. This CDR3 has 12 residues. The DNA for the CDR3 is TGTGCCAGCAGTAGACAGGGCGGGGGCTACACCTTC. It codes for CASSRQGGGYTF.

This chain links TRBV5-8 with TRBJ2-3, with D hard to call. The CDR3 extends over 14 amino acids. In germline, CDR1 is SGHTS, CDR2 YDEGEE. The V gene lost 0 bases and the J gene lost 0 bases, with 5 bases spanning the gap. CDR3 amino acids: CASSLGQSTDTQYF. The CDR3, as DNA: TGTGCCAGCAGCTTGGGGCAGAGCACAGATACGCAGTATTTT.

The CDR3 DNA reads TGTGCCAGCAGCCAAGTACCAGCGGGTGGGGTAGGAGAGCAGTACTTC. It specifies CASSQVPAGGVGEQYF. The chain joins TRBV3-1 (or the pseudogene TRBV3-2) to TRBJ2-7; D might be TRBD2 (6 bases). The CDR3 is made up of 16 amino acids. The V gene lost 1 base and the J gene lost 7 bases, with 20 bases spanning the gap. Germline-derived CDR1 and CDR2 are LGHDT and YNNKEL (reference sequence).

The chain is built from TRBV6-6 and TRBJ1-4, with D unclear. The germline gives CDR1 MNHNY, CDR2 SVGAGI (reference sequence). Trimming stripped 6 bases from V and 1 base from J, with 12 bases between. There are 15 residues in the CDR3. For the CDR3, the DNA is TGTGCCAGCAGCCCCCCGGACGGAACTAATGAAAAACTGTTTTTT. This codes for CASSPPDGTNEKLFF.

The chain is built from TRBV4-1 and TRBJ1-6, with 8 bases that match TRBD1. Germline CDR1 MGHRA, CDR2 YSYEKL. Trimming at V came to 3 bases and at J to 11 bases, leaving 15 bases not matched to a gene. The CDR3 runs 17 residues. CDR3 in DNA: TGCGCCAGCAGCCACTCGGGGGGGGACAGGCCCAACCCACCCCTCCACTTT. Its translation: CASSHSGGDRPNPPLHF.

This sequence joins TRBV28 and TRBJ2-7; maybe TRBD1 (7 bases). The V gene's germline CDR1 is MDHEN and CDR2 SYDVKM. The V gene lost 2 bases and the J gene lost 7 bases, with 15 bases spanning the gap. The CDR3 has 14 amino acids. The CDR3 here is CASSLRGGGGEQYF. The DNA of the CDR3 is TGTGCCAGCAGTTTAAGAGGAGGGGGCGGGGAGCAGTACTTC.

CDR3 sequence: CASSLGGSSIDEQFF. In nucleotides, the CDR3 is TGCGCCAGCAGCTTGGGGGGGAGTAGCATCGATGAGCAGTTCTTC. The chain carries TRBV5-1 and TRBJ2-1; D tentatively fits TRBD1 or TRBD2 (5 bases each). Germline values: CDR1 SGHRS, CDR2 YFSETQ. Trimming pared 0 bases from V and 8 bases from J, leaving 15 bases between. This CDR3 has 15 amino acids.

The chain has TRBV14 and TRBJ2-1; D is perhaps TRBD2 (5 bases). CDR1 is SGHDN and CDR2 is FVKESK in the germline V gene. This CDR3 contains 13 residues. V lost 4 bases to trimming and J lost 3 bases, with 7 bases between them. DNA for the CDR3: TGTGCCAGCAGCCTTAGCGACTACAATGAGCAGTTCTTC. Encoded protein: CASSLSDYNEQFF. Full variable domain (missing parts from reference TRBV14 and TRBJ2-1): EAGVTQFPSHSVIEKGQTVTLRCDPISGHDNLYWYRRVMGKEIKFLLHFVKESKQDESGMPNNRFLAERTGGTYSTLKVQPAELEDSGVYFCASSLSDYNEQFFGPGTRLTVL.

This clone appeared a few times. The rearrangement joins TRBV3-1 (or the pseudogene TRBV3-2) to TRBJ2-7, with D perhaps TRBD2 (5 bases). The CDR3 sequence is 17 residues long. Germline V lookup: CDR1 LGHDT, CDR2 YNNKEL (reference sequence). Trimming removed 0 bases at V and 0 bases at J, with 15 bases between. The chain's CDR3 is CASSQDKGAVSSYEQYF. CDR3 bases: TGTGCCAGCAGCCAAGATAAGGGAGCGGTTAGCTCCTACGAGCAGTACTTC.

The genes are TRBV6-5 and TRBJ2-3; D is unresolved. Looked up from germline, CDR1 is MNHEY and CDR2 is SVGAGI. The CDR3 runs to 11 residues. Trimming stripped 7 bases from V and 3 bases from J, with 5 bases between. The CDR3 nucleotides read TGTGCCAGCAAGGGAACAGATACGCAGTATTTT. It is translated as CASKGTDTQYF.

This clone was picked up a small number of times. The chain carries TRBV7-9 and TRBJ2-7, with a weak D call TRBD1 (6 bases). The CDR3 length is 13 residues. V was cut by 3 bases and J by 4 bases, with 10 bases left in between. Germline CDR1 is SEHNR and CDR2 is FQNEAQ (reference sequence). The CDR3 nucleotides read TGTGCCAGCAGCTTGGACAGAAGTTACGAGCAGTACTTC. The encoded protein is CASSLDRSYEQYF. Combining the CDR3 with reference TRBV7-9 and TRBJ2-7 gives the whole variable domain DTGVSQNPRHKITKRGQNVTFRCDPISEHNRLYWYRQTLGQGPEFLTYFQNEAQLEKSRLLSDRFSAERPKGSFSTLEIQRTEQGDSAMYLCASSLDRSYEQYFGPGTRLTVT.